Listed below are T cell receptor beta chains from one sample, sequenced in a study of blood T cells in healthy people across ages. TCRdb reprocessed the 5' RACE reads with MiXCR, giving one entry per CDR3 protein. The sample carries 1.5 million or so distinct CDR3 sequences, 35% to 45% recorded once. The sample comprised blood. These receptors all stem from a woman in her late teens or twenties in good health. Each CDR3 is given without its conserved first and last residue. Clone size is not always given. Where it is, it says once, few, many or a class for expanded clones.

CDR3aa: ASGQGDRYYGYT; j_gene: TRBJ1-2; v_gene: TRBV4-2; abundance: .
CDR3aa: ASSRSRAEGETQY; j_gene: TRBJ2-5; v_gene: TRBV6-4; abundance: .
CDR3aa: ASSQGSGTGFNQPQH; j_gene: TRBJ1-5; v_gene: TRBV3-1; abundance: .
CDR3aa: ANSTGTSGSLSTDTQY; j_gene: TRBJ2-3; v_gene: TRBV9; abundance: .
CDR3aa: ASSLGTGFVRELF; j_gene: TRBJ2-2; v_gene: TRBV7-6; abundance: .
CDR3aa: ASSLIASGANVLT; j_gene: TRBJ2-6; v_gene: TRBV6-1; abundance: few
CDR3aa: ASSYGLALYEQY; j_gene: TRBJ2-7; v_gene: TRBV6-6; abundance: many
CDR3aa: ASSYKGAGLHYNEQF; j_gene: TRBJ2-1; v_gene: TRBV6-5; abundance: .
CDR3aa: ASSPYLTASFEQF; j_gene: TRBJ2-1; v_gene: TRBV7-2; abundance: few
CDR3aa: ASSVSGGPYGYT; j_gene: TRBJ1-2; v_gene: TRBV9; abundance: few
CDR3aa: SGGGGFGETQY; j_gene: TRBJ2-5; v_gene: TRBV20-1; abundance: .
CDR3aa: ASTDELGNTGELF; j_gene: TRBJ2-2; v_gene: TRBV3-1; abundance: .
CDR3aa: ASSQTGLQPQH; j_gene: TRBJ1-5; v_gene: TRBV7-2; abundance: .
CDR3aa: ASSDPGLAPPGEQY; j_gene: TRBJ2-3; v_gene: TRBV7-6; abundance: few
CDR3aa: SVEDRDRRSYEQY; j_gene: TRBJ2-7; v_gene: TRBV29-1; abundance: many
CDR3aa: ASREGQGGTEAF; j_gene: TRBJ1-1; v_gene: TRBV2; abundance: .
CDR3aa: ASSQFSNEKLF; j_gene: TRBJ1-4; v_gene: TRBV3-1; abundance: .
CDR3aa: ASSLATENIQY; j_gene: TRBJ2-4; v_gene: TRBV5-1; abundance: .
CDR3aa: ASSLFSGTGGYGYT; j_gene: TRBJ1-2; v_gene: TRBV5-1; abundance: .
CDR3aa: ASSLYGSYEQY; j_gene: TRBJ2-7; v_gene: TRBV12-3/TRBV12-4; abundance: few